This is a list of T cell receptor beta chains from one sample in a study of tissue T cells after allogeneic stem cell transplantation. Some clones are missing from TCRdb's copy, which holds only in-frame ones; the method was immunoSEQ multiplex PCR. The sample yields about 10,000 clones, approximately 57% seen once. This sample comprised tissue from the jejunum, obtained at autopsy. These TCRs come from a woman aged 18-55 years with breast cancer. Each CDR3 is given with its conserved first and last residue. The order of the fields is J gene, clone size, D gene, V gene, CDR3 DNA, CDR3 protein. A D gene is named only where the DNA matches it firmly. A clone size is listed for some rows: how often the clone was seen (once, few, many), or a class if it is expanded.

j_call: TRBJ1-2
clone_size: few
d_call: NA
v_call: TRBV2
cdr3_nt: TGTGCCAGCAGCCAGGGCTACTATGGCTACACCTTC
cdr3_aa: CASSQGYYGYTF

j_call: TRBJ2-3
clone_size: few
d_call: TRBD1
v_call: TRBV4-3
cdr3_nt: TGCGCCAGCAGCCATCTTTTAGGACAGGGTAGCACAGATACGCAGTATTTT
cdr3_aa: CASSHLLGQGSTDTQYF

j_call: TRBJ2-1
clone_size: few
d_call: TRBD2
v_call: TRBV11-2
cdr3_nt: TGTGCCAGCAGCGCCGGACTAGCGGGTTACAATGAGCAGTTCTTC
cdr3_aa: CASSAGLAGYNEQFF

j_call: TRBJ2-5
clone_size: NA
d_call: NA
v_call: TRBV6-5
cdr3_nt: TGTGCCAGCAGTTACTCGGGAGACGAAGAGACCCAGTACTTC
cdr3_aa: CASSYSGDEETQYF

j_call: TRBJ2-1
clone_size: NA
d_call: TRBD2
v_call: TRBV5-1
cdr3_nt: TGCGCCAGCAGCTTGTATAGGACTAGCGGGAAGGATGAGCAGTTCTTC
cdr3_aa: CASSLYRTSGKDEQFF

j_call: TRBJ2-3
clone_size: once
d_call: TRBD2
v_call: TRBV28
cdr3_nt: TGTGCCAGCAGTTCAGGGCTAGCGGGGGGAGCGCAGTATTTT
cdr3_aa: CASSSGLAGGAQYF

j_call: TRBJ2-5
clone_size: few
d_call: NA
v_call: TRBV6-1
cdr3_nt: TGTGCCAGCAGTGAAAGCAGGGAGATCCAAGAGACCCAGTACTTC
cdr3_aa: CASSESREIQETQYF

j_call: TRBJ1-6
clone_size: NA
d_call: NA
v_call: TRBV27
cdr3_nt: TGTGCCAGCAGTTTAAACGGGGACTCACCCCTCCACTTT
cdr3_aa: CASSLNGDSPLHF

j_call: TRBJ2-5
clone_size: NA
d_call: NA
v_call: TRBV19
cdr3_nt: TGTGCCAGTAGCTCAGGGACACCTAATCAAGAGACCCAGTACTTC
cdr3_aa: CASSSGTPNQETQYF

j_call: TRBJ1-2
clone_size: few
d_call: NA
v_call: TRBV7-9
cdr3_nt: TGTGCCAGCAGCTTAGTCAGCGAATATGGCTACACCTTC
cdr3_aa: CASSLVSEYGYTF

j_call: TRBJ2-3
clone_size: medium-sized
d_call: NA
v_call: TRBV6-5
cdr3_nt: TGTGCCAGCAGTCTATCTCTTGCAGATACGCAGTATTTT
cdr3_aa: CASSLSLADTQYF

j_call: TRBJ2-7
clone_size: NA
d_call: TRBD2
v_call: TRBV25-1
cdr3_nt: TGTGCCAGCAGTGACGCGAGGACTAGCGGATCTGGGGAGCAGTACTTC
cdr3_aa: CASSDARTSGSGEQYF

j_call: TRBJ2-5
clone_size: NA
d_call: NA
v_call: TRBV5-1
cdr3_nt: TGCGCCAGCAGCTTGGGGGGGAAAGAGACCCAGTACTTC
cdr3_aa: CASSLGGKETQYF

j_call: TRBJ1-5
clone_size: NA
d_call: TRBD1
v_call: TRBV27
cdr3_nt: TGTGCCAGCAGGGGAGAGGGGGCGGGGAGTGGAGATCAGCCCCAGCATTTT
cdr3_aa: CASRGEGAGSGDQPQHF

j_call: TRBJ2-1
clone_size: large
d_call: NA
v_call: TRBV4-1
cdr3_nt: TGCGCCAGCAGAAAACAGGGAGAATATGATGAGCAGTTCTTC
cdr3_aa: CASRKQGEYDEQFF

j_call: TRBJ1-4
clone_size: NA
d_call: TRBD1
v_call: TRBV28
cdr3_nt: TGTGCCAGCAGCGCGGGACAGGAAAATGAAAAACTGTTTTTT
cdr3_aa: CASSAGQENEKLFF

j_call: TRBJ2-5
clone_size: NA
d_call: NA
v_call: TRBV5-6
cdr3_nt: TGTGCCAGCAGCTTAATTACACTCCCCGGGTCCCAGTACTTC
cdr3_aa: CASSLITLPGSQYF

j_call: TRBJ2-1
clone_size: NA
d_call: NA
v_call: TRBV18
cdr3_nt: TGTGCCAGCTCACCACCGAGCGATGAGCAGTTCTTC
cdr3_aa: CASSPPSDEQFF